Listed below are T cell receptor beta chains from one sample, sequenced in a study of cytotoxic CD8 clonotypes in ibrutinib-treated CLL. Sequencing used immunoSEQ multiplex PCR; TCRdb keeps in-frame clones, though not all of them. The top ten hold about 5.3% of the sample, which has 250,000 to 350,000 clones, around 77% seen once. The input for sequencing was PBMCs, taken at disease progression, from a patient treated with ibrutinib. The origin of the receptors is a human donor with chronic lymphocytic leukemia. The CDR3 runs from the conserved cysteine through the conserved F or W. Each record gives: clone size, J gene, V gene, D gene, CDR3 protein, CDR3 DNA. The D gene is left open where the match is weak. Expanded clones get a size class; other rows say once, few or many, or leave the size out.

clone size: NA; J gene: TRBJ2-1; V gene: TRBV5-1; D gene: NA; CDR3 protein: CASSQTGYNEQFF; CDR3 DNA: TGCGCCAGCAGCCAGACAGGCTACAATGAGCAGTTCTTC
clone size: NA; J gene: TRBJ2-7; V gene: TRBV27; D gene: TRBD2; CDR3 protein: CASSLGFSGRYEQYF; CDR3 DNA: TGTGCCAGCAGTTTGGGCTTTAGCGGGAGGTACGAGCAGTACTTC
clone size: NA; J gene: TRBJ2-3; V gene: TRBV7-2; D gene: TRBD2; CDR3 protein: CASSPTSGRTLPTQYF; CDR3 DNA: TGTGCCAGCAGCCCAACTAGCGGGAGGACCCTCCCTACGCAGTATTTT
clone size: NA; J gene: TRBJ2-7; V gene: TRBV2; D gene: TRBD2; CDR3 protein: CASSLGLAGPSYEQYF; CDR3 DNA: TGTGCCAGCAGTTTAGGACTAGCGGGTCCATCCTACGAGCAGTACTTC
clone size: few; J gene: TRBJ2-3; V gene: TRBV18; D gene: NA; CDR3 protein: CASSPRFDGVTDTQYF; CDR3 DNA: TGTGCCAGCTCACCCCGTTTTGACGGAGTCACAGATACGCAGTATTTT
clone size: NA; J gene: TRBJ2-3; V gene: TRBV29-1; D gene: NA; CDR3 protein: CSVGDTDTQYF; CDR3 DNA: TGCAGCGTTGGGGACACAGATACGCAGTATTTT
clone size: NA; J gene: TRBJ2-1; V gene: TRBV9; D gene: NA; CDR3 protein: CASSVGDSANEQFF; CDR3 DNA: TGTGCCAGCAGCGTAGGGGATAGCGCCAATGAGCAGTTCTTC
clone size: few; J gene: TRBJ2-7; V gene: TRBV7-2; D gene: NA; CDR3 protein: CASSLTSYEQYF; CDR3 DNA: TGTGCCAGCAGCTTAACCTCCTACGAGCAGTACTTC
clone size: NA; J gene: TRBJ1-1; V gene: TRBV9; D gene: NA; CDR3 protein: CASSPYSRNTEAFF; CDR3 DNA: TGTGCCAGCAGCCCCTATTCAAGGAACACTGAAGCTTTCTTT
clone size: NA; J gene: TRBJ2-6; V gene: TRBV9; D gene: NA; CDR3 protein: CASSVSGRVPSGANVLTF; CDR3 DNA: TGTGCCAGCAGCGTGTCTGGGCGGGTCCCCTCTGGGGCCAACGTCCTGACTTTC
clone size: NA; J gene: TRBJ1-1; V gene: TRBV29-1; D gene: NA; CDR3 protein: CSVEFRGQNTEAFF; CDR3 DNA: TGCAGCGTTGAGTTTCGGGGACAAAACACTGAAGCTTTCTTT
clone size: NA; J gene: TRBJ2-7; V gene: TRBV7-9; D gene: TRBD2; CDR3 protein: CASSLVASGENYEQYF; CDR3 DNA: TGTGCCAGCAGCTTAGTGGCTAGCGGGGAGAACTACGAGCAGTACTTC
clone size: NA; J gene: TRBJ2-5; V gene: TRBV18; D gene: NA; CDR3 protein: CASSPRDFQETQYF; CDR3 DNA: TGTGCCAGCTCACCACGGGACTTTCAAGAGACCCAGTACTTC
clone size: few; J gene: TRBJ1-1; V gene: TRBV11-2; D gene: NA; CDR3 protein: CASSSNQAYEAFF; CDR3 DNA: TGTGCCAGCAGCTCAAACCAGGCCTATGAAGCTTTCTTT
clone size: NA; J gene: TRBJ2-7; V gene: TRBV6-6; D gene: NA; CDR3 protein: CASSRPGETYEQYF; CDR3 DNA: TGTGCCAGCAGCCGCCCAGGAGAAACCTACGAGCAGTACTTC
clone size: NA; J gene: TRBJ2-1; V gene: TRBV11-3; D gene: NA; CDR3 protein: CASSLAPLELGEQFF; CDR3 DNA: TGTGCCAGCAGCTTAGCGCCACTAGAACTTGGCGAGCAGTTCTTC
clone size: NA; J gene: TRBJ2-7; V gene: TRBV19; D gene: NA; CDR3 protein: CASSTTGTGDYEQYF; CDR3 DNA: TGTGCCAGTAGTACGACCGGGACTGGGGACTACGAGCAGTACTTC
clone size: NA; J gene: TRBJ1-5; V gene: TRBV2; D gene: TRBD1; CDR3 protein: CASGQGIGQPQHF; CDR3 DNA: TGTGCCAGCGGACAGGGAATAGGTCAGCCCCAGCATTTT
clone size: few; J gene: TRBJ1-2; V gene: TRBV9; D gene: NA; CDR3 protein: CASSPPRSYGYTF; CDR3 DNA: TGTGCCAGCAGCCCCCCGCGGTCCTATGGCTACACCTTC
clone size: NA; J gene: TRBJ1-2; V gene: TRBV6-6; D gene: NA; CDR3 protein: CASSYEGVYGYTF; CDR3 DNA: TGTGCCAGCAGTTACGAGGGGGTCTATGGCTACACCTTC
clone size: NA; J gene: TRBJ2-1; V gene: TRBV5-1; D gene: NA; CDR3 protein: CASSSPHQRNEQFF; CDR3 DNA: TGCGCCAGCAGCTCACCACACCAGCGCAATGAGCAGTTCTTC
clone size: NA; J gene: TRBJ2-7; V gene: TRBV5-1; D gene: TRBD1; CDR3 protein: CASSLVGTGGREQYF; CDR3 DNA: TGCGCCAGCAGCTTGGTGGGGACAGGGGGCCGCGAGCAGTACTTC
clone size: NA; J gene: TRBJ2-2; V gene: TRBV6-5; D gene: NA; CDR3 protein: CASSWRANTGELFF; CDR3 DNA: TGTGCCAGCAGTTGGAGAGCGAACACCGGGGAGCTGTTTTTT
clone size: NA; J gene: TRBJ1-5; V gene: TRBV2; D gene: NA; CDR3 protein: CASSDREGQPQHF; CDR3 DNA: TGTGCCAGCAGTGACAGGGAAGGCCAGCCCCAGCATTTT
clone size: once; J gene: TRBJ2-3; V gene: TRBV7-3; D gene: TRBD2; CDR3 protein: CASREAGLDTQYF; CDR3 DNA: TGTGCCAGCAGGGAAGCGGGACTGGATACGCAGTATTTT
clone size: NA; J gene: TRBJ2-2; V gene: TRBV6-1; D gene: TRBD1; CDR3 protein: CASSDSSRDRRNTGELFF; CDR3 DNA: TGTGCCAGCAGTGATAGCTCCCGGGACAGGAGAAACACCGGGGAGCTGTTTTTT
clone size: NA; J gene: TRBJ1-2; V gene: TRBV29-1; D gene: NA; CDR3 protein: CSVDDNTPYGYTF; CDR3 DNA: TGCAGCGTTGATGACAATACCCCCTATGGCTACACCTTC
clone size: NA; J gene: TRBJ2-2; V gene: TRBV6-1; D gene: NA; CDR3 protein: CASRGGKFNTGELFF; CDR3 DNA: TGTGCCAGCAGAGGGGGAAAATTTAACACCGGGGAGCTGTTTTTT
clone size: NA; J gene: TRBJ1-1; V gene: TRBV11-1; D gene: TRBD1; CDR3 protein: CASSPPLAGGTEAFF; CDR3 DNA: TGTGCCAGCAGCCCCCCTCTGGCAGGGGGCACTGAAGCTTTCTTT
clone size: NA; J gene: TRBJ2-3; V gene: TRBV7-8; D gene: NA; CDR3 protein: CASSPTGFTDTQYF; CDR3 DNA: TGTGCCAGCAGTCCCACAGGGTTCACAGATACGCAGTATTTT
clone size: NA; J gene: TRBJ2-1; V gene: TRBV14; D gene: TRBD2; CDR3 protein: CASSQHPGLAGVGYNEQFF; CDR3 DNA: TGTGCCAGCAGCCAACATCCGGGACTAGCGGGAGTTGGGTACAATGAGCAGTTCTTC
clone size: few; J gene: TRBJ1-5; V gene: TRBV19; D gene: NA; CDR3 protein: CASSAGHDQPQHF; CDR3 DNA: TGTGCCAGTAGTGCGGGACACGATCAGCCCCAGCATTTT
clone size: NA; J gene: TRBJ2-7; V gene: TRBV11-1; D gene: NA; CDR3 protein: CASSLGGRLDEQYF; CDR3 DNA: TGTGCCAGCAGCTTAGGGGGGCGTCTTGACGAGCAGTACTTC
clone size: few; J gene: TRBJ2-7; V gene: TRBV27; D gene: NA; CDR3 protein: CASSTGTRSYEQYF; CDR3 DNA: TGTGCCAGCAGTACGGGGACGCGATCCTACGAGCAGTACTTC
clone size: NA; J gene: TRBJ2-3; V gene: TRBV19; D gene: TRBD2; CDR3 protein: CASSSRLAGGTDTQYF; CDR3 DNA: TGTGCCAGTAGTTCGAGACTAGCGGGGGGCACAGATACGCAGTATTTT
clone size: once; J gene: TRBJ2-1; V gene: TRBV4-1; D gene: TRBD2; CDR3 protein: CASSVLAGGPGSYNEQFF; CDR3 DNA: TGCGCCAGCAGCGTACTAGCGGGGGGGCCGGGCTCCTACAATGAGCAGTTCTTC
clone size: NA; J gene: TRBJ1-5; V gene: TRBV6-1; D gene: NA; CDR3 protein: CASSDPQNFRYSNQPQHF; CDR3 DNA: TGTGCCAGCAGTGATCCCCAAAATTTTCGGTATAGCAATCAGCCCCAGCATTTT
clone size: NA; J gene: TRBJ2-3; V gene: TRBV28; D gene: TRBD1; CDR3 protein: CASNSQTGWPDTQYF; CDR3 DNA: TGTGCCAGCAACTCCCAGACAGGGTGGCCAGATACGCAGTATTTT
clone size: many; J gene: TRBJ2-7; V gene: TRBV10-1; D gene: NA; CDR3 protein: CASTGGSEQYF; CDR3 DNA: TGCGCCTCGACCGGTGGATCCGAGCAGTACTTC
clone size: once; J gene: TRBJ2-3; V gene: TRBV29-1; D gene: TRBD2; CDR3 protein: CSVELTSGKADTQYF; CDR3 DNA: TGCAGCGTTGAGCTGACTAGCGGGAAAGCAGATACGCAGTATTTT
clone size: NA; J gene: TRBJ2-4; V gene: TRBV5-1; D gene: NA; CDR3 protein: CASSLWRTGERRDIQYF; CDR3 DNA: TGCGCCAGCAGCTTGTGGCGGACGGGCGAGAGAAGGGACATTCAGTACTTC
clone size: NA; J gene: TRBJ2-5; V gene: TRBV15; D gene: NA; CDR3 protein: CATSRGGVGRETQYF; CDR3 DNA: TGTGCCACCAGCAGAGGGGGGGTTGGTAGGGAGACCCAGTACTTC
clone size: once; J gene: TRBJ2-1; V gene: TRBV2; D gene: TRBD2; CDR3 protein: CASRETSGTYNEQFF; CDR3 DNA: TGTGCCAGCAGGGAGACTAGCGGGACCTACAATGAGCAGTTCTTC
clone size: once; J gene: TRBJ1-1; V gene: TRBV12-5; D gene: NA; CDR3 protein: CASGALHGGRGYTEAFF; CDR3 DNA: TGTGCTAGTGGTGCACTACACGGTGGTCGGGGGTACACTGAAGCTTTCTTT
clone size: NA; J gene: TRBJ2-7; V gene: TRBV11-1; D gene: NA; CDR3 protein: CASSLLGGPLPREQYF; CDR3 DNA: TGTGCCAGCAGCTTATTAGGGGGACCCCTACCGCGCGAGCAGTACTTC
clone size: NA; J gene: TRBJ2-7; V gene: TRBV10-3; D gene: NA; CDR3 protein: CAISERVSSYEQYF; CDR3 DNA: TGTGCCATCAGTGAGCGAGTTAGTTCCTACGAGCAGTACTTC
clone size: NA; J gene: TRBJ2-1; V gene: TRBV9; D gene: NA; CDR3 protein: CASSVSSGYNEQFF; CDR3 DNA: TGTGCCAGCAGCGTAAGTAGCGGCTACAATGAGCAGTTCTTC
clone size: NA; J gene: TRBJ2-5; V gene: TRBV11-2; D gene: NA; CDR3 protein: CASSLDRESETQYF; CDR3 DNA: TGTGCCAGCAGCTTAGATCGGGAATCAGAGACCCAGTACTTC
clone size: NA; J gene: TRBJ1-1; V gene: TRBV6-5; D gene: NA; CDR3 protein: CASTRGLRAFF; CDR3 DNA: TGTGCCAGCACCCGGGGGCTACGAGCTTTCTTT
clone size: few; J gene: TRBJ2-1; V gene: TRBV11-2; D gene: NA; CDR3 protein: CASSLRTYNEQFF; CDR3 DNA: TGTGCCAGCAGCTTAAGGACATACAATGAGCAGTTCTTC
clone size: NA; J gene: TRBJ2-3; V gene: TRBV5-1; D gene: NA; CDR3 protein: CASSLELASTDTQYF; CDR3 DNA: TGCGCCAGCAGCTTGGAGCTAGCGAGCACAGATACGCAGTATTTT
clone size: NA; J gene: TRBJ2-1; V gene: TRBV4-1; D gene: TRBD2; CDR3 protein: CASSQTLAEYNEQFF; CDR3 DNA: TGCGCCAGCAGCCAGACGCTAGCGGAGTACAATGAGCAGTTCTTC
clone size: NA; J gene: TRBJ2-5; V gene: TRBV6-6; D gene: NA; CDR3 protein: CASSSGEETQYF; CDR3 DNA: TGTGCCAGCAGTTCGGGGGAAGAGACCCAGTACTTC
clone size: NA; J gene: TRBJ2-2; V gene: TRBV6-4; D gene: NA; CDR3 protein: CASSDSFRKSTGELFF; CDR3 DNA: TGTGCCAGCAGTGACTCATTCAGAAAGAGCACCGGGGAGCTGTTTTTT
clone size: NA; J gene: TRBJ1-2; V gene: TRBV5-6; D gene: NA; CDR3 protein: CASSLAEDYGYTF; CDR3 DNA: TGTGCCAGCAGCTTGGCCGAGGACTATGGCTACACCTTC
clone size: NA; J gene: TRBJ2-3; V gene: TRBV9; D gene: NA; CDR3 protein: CASSQWGVVPDTQYF; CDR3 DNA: TGTGCCAGCAGTCAATGGGGGGTGGTCCCAGATACGCAGTATTTT
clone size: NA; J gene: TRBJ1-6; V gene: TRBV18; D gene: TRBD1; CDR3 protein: CASSPRQGTDSPLHF; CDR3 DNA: TGTGCCAGCTCACCAAGACAGGGGACTGATTCACCCCTCCACTTT
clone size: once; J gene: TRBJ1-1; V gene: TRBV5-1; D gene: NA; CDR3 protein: CASSFDGGGSAQAFF; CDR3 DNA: TGCGCCAGCAGCTTCGACGGAGGGGGGTCGGCTCAAGCTTTCTTT
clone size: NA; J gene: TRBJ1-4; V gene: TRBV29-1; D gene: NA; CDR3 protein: CSGTVLTNEKLFF; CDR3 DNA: TGCAGCGGGACTGTTTTGACTAATGAAAAACTGTTTTTT